The rows below give T cell receptor beta chains drawn from one sample of a study of shared clonotypes between healthy human individuals. Produced via immunoSEQ multiplex PCR; TCRdb's table is partial and in-frame only. The sample carries 2 million to 2.5 million clones, about 95% recorded once. Sample: naive CD8+ T cells sorted from blood. These receptors were obtained from a man in his late teens or twenties in good health. Both conserved end residues are part of each CDR3. A D gene is named only where the DNA matches it firmly. Only part of the rows carry a size: once, few, many, or a class if the clone is expanded.

V gene	D gene	J gene	clone size	CDR3 protein	CDR3 DNA
TRBV7-8	.	TRBJ2-7	.	CASSHVEGNREQYF	TGTGCCAGCAGCCACGTGGAGGGGAATCGCGAGCAGTACTTC
TRBV28	.	TRBJ1-5	.	CASSFRGVGSNQPQHF	TGTGCCAGCAGTTTTCGGGGGGTAGGGAGCAATCAGCCCCAGCATTTT
TRBV7-9	.	TRBJ1-5	.	CASSPGQNQPQHF	TGTGCCAGCAGCCCTGGACAGAATCAGCCCCAGCATTTT
TRBV21-1	.	TRBJ2-7	few	CAGSNEQYF	TGTGCCGGCAGCAACGAGCAGTACTTC
TRBV5-1	.	TRBJ2-7	.	CASSRVLRNPPYEQYF	TGCGCCAGCAGCAGGGTCCTTAGGAACCCCCCTTACGAGCAGTACTTC
TRBV7-9	.	TRBJ1-1	.	CASSLFLNTEAFF	TGTGCCAGCAGCTTATTCCTGAACACTGAAGCTTTCTTT
TRBV27	TRBD1	TRBJ2-3	once	CASSLIPGQGTPDTQYF	TGTGCCAGCAGTCTGATCCCGGGACAGGGTACCCCAGATACGCAGTATTTT
TRBV28	.	TRBJ1-1	.	CASSLYRSLNTEAFF	TGTGCCAGCAGTTTGTATCGCTCCTTGAACACTGAAGCTTTCTTT
TRBV2	.	TRBJ2-1	.	CASSTDSSYNEQFF	TGTGCCAGCAGTACAGACAGCTCCTACAATGAGCAGTTCTTC
TRBV11-2	.	TRBJ1-1	.	CASSPRGVRNTEAFF	TGTGCCAGCAGTCCGAGGGGGGTCCGGAACACTGAAGCTTTCTTT
TRBV28	TRBD1	TRBJ2-3	once	CASNVQGAADTQYF	TGTGCCAGCAATGTGCAGGGGGCGGCAGATACGCAGTATTTT
TRBV5-1	TRBD1	TRBJ2-2	.	CASSLRQGIGELFF	TGCGCCAGCAGCTTAAGACAGGGTATAGGGGAGCTGTTTTTT
TRBV18	.	TRBJ1-1	.	CASSGVGGTEAFF	TGTGCCAGCTCAGGAGTAGGGGGCACTGAAGCTTTCTTT
TRBV30	.	TRBJ1-4	.	CAWGTGTIGEKLFF	TGTGCCTGGGGGACCGGGACAATAGGTGAAAAACTGTTTTTT
TRBV29-1	TRBD2	TRBJ2-1	.	CSTRASGSYNEQFF	TGCAGCACTCGGGCTAGCGGATCCTACAATGAGCAGTTCTTC
TRBV9	.	TRBJ2-2	.	CASSVSGVTGELFF	TGTGCCAGCAGCGTCTCGGGGGTCACCGGGGAGCTGTTTTTT
TRBV4-3	.	TRBJ1-1	.	CASSQGVLMNTEAFF	TGCGCCAGCAGCCAAGGGGTACTCATGAACACTGAAGCTTTCTTT
TRBV28	.	TRBJ1-1	.	CASSLVGLVNTEAFF	TGTGCCAGCAGTTTGGTTGGATTAGTGAACACTGAAGCTTTCTTT
TRBV7-9	TRBD2	TRBJ2-7	.	CASSLVSGGSYEQYF	TGTGCCAGCAGCTTGGTCAGCGGGGGAAGCTACGAGCAGTACTTC
TRBV28	.	TRBJ1-1	.	CASSLRGAEAFF	TGTGCCAGCAGTTTACGGGGGGCTGAAGCTTTCTTT
TRBV10-2	TRBD1	TRBJ1-1	.	CASSGTGGLAFF	TGCGCCAGCTCAGGGACAGGGGGTTTAGCTTTCTTT
TRBV27	TRBD1	TRBJ2-7	.	CASRLTGAKSYEQYF	TGTGCCAGCAGGCTGACAGGGGCTAAGAGCTACGAGCAGTACTTC
TRBV2	.	TRBJ2-2	.	CASSDSYTNTGELFF	TGTGCCAGCAGTGATTCGTACACGAACACCGGGGAGCTGTTTTTT
TRBV7-9	TRBD2	TRBJ2-5	.	CASGRLAGVETQYF	TGTGCCAGCGGTCGGCTAGCGGGAGTAGAGACCCAGTACTTC
TRBV6-5	.	TRBJ1-1	once	CASREGNTEAFF	TGTGCCAGCAGGGAGGGTAACACTGAAGCTTTCTTT
TRBV27	.	TRBJ2-3	.	CASSFIGLSTDTQYF	TGTGCCAGCAGTTTCATTGGGCTGAGCACAGATACGCAGTATTTT
TRBV7-9	TRBD1	TRBJ1-5	.	CASSLATGTGGNQPQHF	TGTGCCAGCAGCTTAGCCACCGGGACAGGGGGCAATCAGCCCCAGCATTTT
TRBV19	TRBD1	TRBJ1-5	.	CASSIDRVDQPQHF	TGTGCCAGTAGTATCGACAGGGTGGATCAGCCCCAGCATTTT
TRBV18	.	TRBJ2-1	.	CASSQGPYNEQFF	TGTGCCAGCTCACAAGGTCCCTACAATGAGCAGTTCTTC
TRBV6-1	TRBD1	TRBJ1-2	.	CASSSRTGDGYTF	TGTGCCAGCAGCAGTAGGACAGGGGATGGCTACACCTTC
TRBV13	TRBD1	TRBJ2-7	few	CASSGEGQGSYEQYF	TGTGCCAGCAGCGGAGAGGGACAGGGGTCCTACGAGCAGTACTTC
TRBV13	TRBD1	TRBJ2-7	.	CASSLGDRDEQYF	TGTGCCAGCAGCTTAGGCGACAGGGACGAGCAGTACTTC
TRBV5-6	.	TRBJ2-7	.	CASSSSPDWAASYEQYF	TGTGCCAGCAGCTCCTCCCCGGACTGGGCCGCGTCCTACGAGCAGTACTTC
TRBV30	TRBD2	TRBJ2-3	.	CAWSRTSGSTDTQYF	TGTGCCTGGAGTAGAACTAGCGGGTCCACAGATACGCAGTATTTT
TRBV9	.	TRBJ2-1	.	CASSVVEAGSDYNEQFF	TGTGCCAGCAGCGTAGTAGAGGCAGGGTCCGACTACAATGAGCAGTTCTTC
TRBV5-8	.	TRBJ2-7	.	CASSAPRDGHWYEQYF	TGTGCCAGCAGCGCTCCTCGGGACGGACACTGGTACGAGCAGTACTTC
TRBV27	TRBD2	TRBJ2-7	.	CASSNGLAGGTYEQYF	TGTGCCAGCAGTAACGGACTAGCGGGAGGGACCTACGAGCAGTACTTC
TRBV6-5	.	TRBJ1-1	few	CASSFEGTEAFF	TGTGCCAGCAGTTTTGAAGGCACTGAAGCTTTCTTT
TRBV27	TRBD1	TRBJ1-4	once	CASSLLAGTGYEKLFF	TGTGCCAGCAGTTTATTGGCCGGGACAGGATATGAAAAACTGTTTTTT
TRBV10-3	.	TRBJ1-6	.	CAITADSALNSPLHF	TGTGCCATCACCGCGGACAGCGCCCTAAATTCACCCCTCCACTTT
TRBV6-1	.	TRBJ2-3	.	CASTDGGRGHYKTQYF	TGTGCCAGCACTGATGGTGGGCGGGGGCACTATAAGACGCAGTATTTT
TRBV21-1	.	TRBJ1-6	.	CASSKGTGEDSPLHF	TGTGCCAGCAGCAAAGGGACAGGGGAAGATTCACCCCTCCACTTT
TRBV6-1	TRBD2	TRBJ2-5	.	CASSEWGGTSGAGETQYF	TGTGCCAGCAGTGAATGGGGCGGGACTAGCGGGGCAGGAGAGACCCAGTACTTC
TRBV6-1	.	TRBJ1-4	.	CASRYWGRDEKLFF	TGTGCCAGCAGGTATTGGGGGCGCGATGAAAAACTGTTTTTT
TRBV6-6	TRBD2	TRBJ2-7	.	CASRSGTYEQYF	TGTGCCAGCAGGAGCGGGACTTACGAGCAGTACTTC
TRBV14	.	TRBJ1-1	few	CASSQVWPSGWAEAFF	TGTGCCAGCAGCCAAGTCTGGCCGTCGGGGTGGGCTGAAGCTTTCTTT
TRBV6-5	.	TRBJ2-3	.	CASSTSLGGEDTQYF	.
TRBV2	.	TRBJ2-7	.	CASRGGFGSLQPEQYF	TGTGCCAGCAGAGGCGGGTTTGGCAGTTTGCAGCCCGAGCAGTACTTC
TRBV7-6	TRBD2	TRBJ2-2	.	CASSTPSSGGAVGDTGELFF	TGTGCCAGCAGCACCCCTTCTAGCGGGGGGGCCGTCGGGGACACCGGGGAGCTGTTTTTT
TRBV6-1	TRBD1	TRBJ2-7	.	CASSPRTGVPYEQYF	TGTGCCAGCAGTCCCCGGACAGGGGTCCCCTACGAGCAGTACTTC
TRBV6-5	TRBD2	TRBJ2-1	.	CASSSSGVRSYNEQFF	TGTGCCAGCAGTTCTAGCGGGGTGCGGTCCTACAATGAGCAGTTCTTC
TRBV19	.	TRBJ2-2	.	CASSIWLAGELFF	TGTGCCAGTAGTATTTGGCTAGCCGGGGAGCTGTTTTTT
TRBV30	.	TRBJ2-1	.	CAWSAGDYNEQFF	TGTGCCTGGAGTGCAGGGGATTACAATGAGCAGTTCTTC
TRBV4-1	.	TRBJ2-1	.	CASSHEPGIYNEQFF	TGCGCCAGCAGCCATGAGCCAGGAATTTACAATGAGCAGTTCTTC
TRBV27	.	TRBJ1-2	.	CASSLIGGLYYGYTF	TGTGCCAGCAGTTTAATTGGGGGGCTGTACTATGGCTACACCTTC
TRBV7-9	TRBD1	TRBJ1-1	.	CASSARGPEAFF	TGTGCCAGCAGCGCGAGGGGGCCTGAAGCTTTCTTT
TRBV11-2	.	TRBJ2-3	.	CASTLLTGKDTQYF	TGTGCCAGTACGCTACTGACGGGGAAAGATACGCAGTATTTT